This T cell receptor beta chain was identified in a study of shared clonotypes between healthy human individuals. Profiled with immunoSEQ multiplex PCR; TCRdb holds only in-frame clones, not every one. The top ten clones hold 12% of a sample with hundreds of thousands of clones, roughly four fifths of them seen once. There are 14 residues in the CDR3. The germline gives CDR1 SGHRS, CDR2 YFSETQ. Trimming at V came to 4 bases and at J to 5 bases, leaving 7 bases not matched to a gene. This clone showed up just a few times. The antigen remains undetermined. General observations from the study: Apart from blood, nothing was sampled; tissue repertoires likely differ.

The chain is built from TRBV5-1 and TRBJ2-7; TRBD1 matches 9 bases. The source material was PBMCs. The receptor's source is a woman aged 40 to 49 in good health. Some clones in this sample may be carry-over from other donors' samples. The chain's CDR3 is CASSTGQGIDEQYF. The CDR3 nucleotides are TGCGCCAGCAGCACGGGACAGGGTATCGACGAGCAGTACTTC.